One sample yielded the 24 T cell receptor beta chains listed below, sequenced in a study of T-cell memory formation after mild COVID-19. TCRdb used MiXCR to reprocess the 5' RACE reads, holding one entry per CDR3 protein. The sample records about half a million distinct CDR3 sequences, 18% being singletons. Source material: PBMCs or a T cell subset sorted from them (not recorded which). These receptors were collected from an adult woman who had mild COVID-19 (a few samples of this study predate the infection). Cell type and time point are not known.

This clonotype was seen repeatedly, ten times or more. J is TRBJ2-4 and V is TRBV18, with D hard to call. Per the germline V gene, CDR1 is KGHSH and CDR2 is LQKENI. V shed 3 bases and J shed 6 bases, with 15 bases lying between them. The CDR3 loop spans 15 amino acids. The CDR3 nucleotides read TGTGCCAGCTCACCTAAACCCGGGTTTAGAAACATTCAGTACTTC. Translating gives CASSPKPGFRNIQYF.

The chain recombines TRBV4-1 with TRBJ2-1; unclear D gene. V lost 0 bases, J lost 0 bases, and 12 bases lay in between. The germline V gene has CDR1 MGHRA and CDR2 YSYEKL. The length of the CDR3 is 17 residues. The CDR3 sequence is CASSQEVRTSSYNEQFF. DNA for the CDR3: TGCGCCAGCAGCCAAGAAGTCCGGACCAGCTCCTACAATGAGCAGTTCTTC.

This clonotype was observed a few times. The gene calls are TRBV5-4 and TRBJ2-7, with D perhaps TRBD2 (6 bases). Germline-derived CDR1 and CDR2 are SGHNT and YYREEE (reference sequence). The CDR3 extends over 12 amino acids. Trimming took 3 bases from V and 6 from J, leaving 10 bases between them. In DNA form, the CDR3 reads TGTGCCAGCAGCTCCCGGGGGACCGAGCAGTACTTC. Amino acids: CASSSRGTEQYF.

The sample holds a few counts of this clonotype. The rearrangement joins TRBV5-1 to TRBJ1-5; D is ambiguous. CDR3 length equals 15 residues. The V gene's germline CDR1 is SGHRS and CDR2 YFSETQ. V was pared by 1 base and J by 3 bases, with 11 bases between. The CDR3 protein is CASSLTDKLNQPQHF. Written as DNA, the CDR3 is TGCGCCAGCAGCTTGACGGATAAACTCAATCAGCCCCAGCATTTT.

The J gene is TRBJ2-1, the V gene TRBV5-1, with a possible D match to TRBD2 (6 bases). Per germline, CDR1 SGHRS and CDR2 YFSETQ. This CDR3 contains 17 residues. Trimming cost V 6 bases and J 5 bases, with 24 bases left between them. The CDR3 spells CASNKLPRGFLNNEQFF. The CDR3 region has the DNA TGCGCCAGCAATAAGTTACCACGGGGGTTCCTTAACAATGAGCAGTTCTTC.

This clonotype was counted ten times or more. The gene calls are TRBV19 and TRBJ2-7; weak D call: TRBD1 (5 bases). Germline assignment: CDR1 LNHDA and CDR2 SQIVND (reference sequence). This CDR3 is 14 amino acids long. Between the trimmed V and J ends, which lost 3 bases and 3 bases, there was a span of 12 bases. CDR3 sequence reads: CASSILGQSYEQYF. The CDR3, as DNA: TGTGCCAGTAGTATTTTGGGGCAGAGCTACGAGCAGTACTTC.

The J gene is TRBJ2-1, the V gene TRBV15; D is unclear. The CDR3 has 18 residues. CDR1 and CDR2 (germline): LNHNV, YYDKDF (reference sequence). V was shortened by 0 bases and J by 1 base, with 16 bases between the two germline ends. CDR3 region: CATSRDDSVRTSYNEQFF. The CDR3 DNA reads TGTGCCACCAGCAGAGACGACTCCGTGCGTACTTCCTACAATGAGCAGTTCTTC.

This clonotype was detected a few times. This sequence joins TRBV7-3 and TRBJ2-1; possibly TRBD1 or TRBD2 for D (5 bases each). This CDR3 region has 15 residues. The germline V gene has CDR1 SGHTA and CDR2 FQGTGA. V gave up 4 bases and J gave up 8 bases, with 18 bases separating them. The CDR3 DNA reads as TGTGCCAGCAGCTCTACAGGAGGACTGGCCGATGAGCAGTTCTTC. Encoded protein: CASSSTGGLADEQFF.

J is TRBJ2-1 and V is TRBV20-1, with D uncertain. CDR1 DFQATT and CDR2 SNEGSKA come from the germline V gene (reference sequence). Trimming left V 6 bases short and J 2 bases short, with 11 bases between. This CDR3 is 13 amino acids long. CDR3 amino acids: CSAKKAAYNEQFF. DNA of the CDR3: TGCAGTGCCAAGAAGGCTGCCTACAATGAGCAGTTCTTC.

Remarks on this clonotype: The junction departs from the called germline gene at one end, perhaps through a read error. The chain is built from TRBV12-3 or TRBV12-4 and TRBJ1-5; no clear D. The CDR3 covers 14 residues. CDR3 sequence reads: CASMGMAYNEPQHF. CDR3 DNA sequence: TGTGCCAGTATGGGGATGGCCTACAATGAGCCCCAGCATTTT.

This clonotype occurred many times. V gene TRBV20-1 combines with J gene TRBJ1-4, with 9 bases identical to TRBD1. With V trimmed by 1 base and J by 8 bases, 8 bases remained unmatched. Germline CDR1 and CDR2: DFQATT and SNEGSKA (reference sequence). This CDR3 contains 15 residues. CDR3 amino acids: CSARAAGTGWEKLFF. In nucleotides, the CDR3 is TGCAGTGCTAGAGCTGCCGGGACAGGGTGGGAAAAACTGTTTTTT.

The rearrangement uses TRBV4-1 and TRBJ2-7; tentatively, D is TRBD2 (6 bases). V dropped 4 bases and J dropped 1 base, with 11 bases sitting between them. This CDR3 is 14 amino acids long. CDR1 is MGHRA and CDR2 is YSYEKL in the germline V gene. CDR3 sequence: CASSRGLGSYEQYF. The CDR3 DNA follows: TGCGCCAGCAGCCGGGGACTGGGATCCTACGAGCAGTACTTC.

On this clonotype: Mismatch with germline at one junction end may stem from a read error. The genes are TRBV2 and TRBJ2-3; no clear D. CDR3 size: 12 residues. Germline assignment: CDR1 SNHLY and CDR2 FYNNEI. This chain's CDR3 is CASSGGQRTPSF. The DNA for the CDR3 is TGTGCCAGCAGTGGGGGTCAACGAACCCCCTCTTTT.

The chain is built from TRBV30 and TRBJ1-4; no clear D. V dropped 1 base and J dropped 5 bases, with 5 bases sitting between them. CDR3 length: 12 amino acids. Germline lookup yields CDR1 GTSNPN and CDR2 SVGIG (reference sequence). In DNA, the CDR3 is TGTGCCTGGAGTGGGGTGAATGAAAAACTGTTTTTT. Residues: CAWSGVNEKLFF.

This clonotype was counted a few times. The rearrangement uses TRBV5-1 and TRBJ1-1; perhaps TRBD1 as D (6 bases). With 6 bases removed from V and 1 base from J, the gap between germline ends came to 13 bases. Germline values: CDR1 SGHRS, CDR2 YFSETQ. This CDR3 is built from 14 residues. CDR3 sequence: CASTGRGRNTEAFF. As DNA, the CDR3 is TGCGCCAGCACAGGCAGGGGACGGAACACTGAAGCTTTCTTT.

This CDR3 reads CSHRTSWGGEQYF. The CDR3 DNA sequence: TGCAGCCATAGGACTAGCTGGGGCGGCGAGCAGTACTTC. V gene TRBV29-1 combines with J gene TRBJ2-7; 8 bases align to TRBD2. The CDR3 has 13 amino acids. J gave up 6 bases and V 8 bases, and 12 bases lay outside the gene matches. The germline gives CDR1 SQVTM, CDR2 ANQGSEA.

The table lists this clonotype with a few counts. The V and J genes are TRBV5-4 and TRBJ2-7, with TRBD1 matching over 9 bases. From germline, CDR1 is SGHNT and CDR2 YYREEE (reference sequence). This CDR3 is 14 amino acids long. Losses at the gene ends were 5 bases for V and 6 bases for J; bases not matched to a gene: 9. In DNA, the CDR3 is TGTGCCAGCAGTTCCCGGGACAGGGCAGCCGAGCAGTACTTC. It specifies CASSSRDRAAEQYF.

This clonotype was observed a few times. CDR3 sequence reads: CASSFSRETQETQYF. The CDR3 DNA follows: TGTGCCAGCAGTTTTTCTCGGGAAACTCAAGAGACCCAGTACTTC. This sequence joins TRBV12-3 or TRBV12-4 and TRBJ2-5; D is perhaps TRBD2 (5 bases). Deletions cut 3 bases from V and 2 bases from J, with 13 bases between. This CDR3 has 15 residues.

This clonotype was detected only a few times. V and J are TRBV3-1 and TRBJ2-7, with D maybe TRBD2 (5 bases). CDR1 and CDR2 (germline): LGHDT, YNNKEL (reference sequence). Deletions cut 1 base from V and 3 bases from J, with 16 bases between. This CDR3 region has 16 residues. The CDR3 sequence: CASSQGERLEIYEQYF. CDR3 DNA: TGTGCCAGCAGCCAAGGGGAGCGCCTAGAAATCTACGAGCAGTACTTC.

The chain links TRBV21-1 to TRBJ2-1; the table's TRBD1 call for D was not verified on the DNA. TRBV21-1 is an annotated pseudogene. This CDR3 region has 14 residues. DNA of the CDR3: TGTGCCAGCAGCTTCGTGGACCCCCCAGGAGACCAGTTCTTC. This encodes CASSFVDPPGDQFF.

A few counts support this clonotype. The chain carries TRBV12-3 or TRBV12-4 and TRBJ1-3, with D tentatively TRBD1 (6 bases). The CDR3 is 15 amino acids. Trimming took 3 bases from V and 0 from J, leaving 9 bases between them. This chain's CDR3 is CASSFGGPSGNTIYF. As DNA, the CDR3 is TGTGCCAGCAGTTTCGGGGGGCCCTCTGGAAACACCATATATTTT.

This clonotype was found many times. The rearrangement links TRBV5-1 to TRBJ1-5, with a possible D match to TRBD1 (5 bases). This CDR3 spans 14 amino acids. The germline gives CDR1 SGHRS, CDR2 YFSETQ. Trimming left V 4 bases short and J 0 bases short, with 8 bases between. Here the CDR3 DNA reads TGCGCCAGCAGCGTGACAGATAGCAATCAGCCCCAGCATTTT. Its protein is CASSVTDSNQPQHF.

The chain recombines TRBV21-1 with TRBJ1-2. TRBV21-1 corresponds to a pseudogene. The CDR3 is 8 amino acids. CDR3 bases: TGTGCCAGCAGGGACTACACCTTC. This translates into CASRDYTF.

This clonotype was seen more than once but under ten times. This sequence joins TRBV29-1 and TRBJ1-1; perhaps TRBD1 as D (5 bases). The germline V gene encodes CDR1 SQVTM and CDR2 ANQGSEA. This CDR3 is 13 amino acids long. V lost 1 base, J lost 5 bases, and 11 bases lay in between. This chain's CDR3 is CSVEAGEGTEAFF. DNA for the CDR3: TGCAGCGTTGAAGCGGGGGAGGGGACTGAAGCTTTCTTT.